The TCR beta chain under discussion was sequenced for a study of T cells after somatic rescue of genetic block (dated by TCRdb to the early 2020s). Notes on the research overall: The study assessed how robust, over the long term, a T-cell system was when the system had developed through somatic rescue of a genetic block in T-cell development.

For this clone: What this receptor recognizes is not known. No qualities accompany the bases; no much larger clone lies one base away.

Library construction relied on the immunoSEQ multiplex PCR assay. Held by TCRdb, this immuneACCESS table contains in-frame sequences only and omits some clones. Under half of the omission traces to an unresolved V gene where checked; the cause of the rest is unknown. The sample table records around 12,000 clones; over 65% of these occur just once. The top ten clones comprise about 22% of the sample. From the cysteine through the phenylalanine, the CDR3 covers 16 amino acids. Just CDR3 DNA is preserved here, 48 bases in frame from base 1. Between the V and J ends, shortened by 1 base and 0 bases respectively, the junction contains 10 bases. Looking up the germline V gene (reference sequence) yields CDR1 SGHKS and CDR2 YYEKEE.

The receptor was derived from a boy aged 5-17 years. The chain links TRBV5-5 with TRBJ1-4; the D gene identity is not certain. The specimen sequenced was peripheral blood mononuclear cells (PBMCs). The DNA is as follows: TGTGCCAGCAGCTTGAACCCCGGGACAACTAATGAAAAACTGTTTTTT. It codes for CASSLNPGTTNEKLFF.